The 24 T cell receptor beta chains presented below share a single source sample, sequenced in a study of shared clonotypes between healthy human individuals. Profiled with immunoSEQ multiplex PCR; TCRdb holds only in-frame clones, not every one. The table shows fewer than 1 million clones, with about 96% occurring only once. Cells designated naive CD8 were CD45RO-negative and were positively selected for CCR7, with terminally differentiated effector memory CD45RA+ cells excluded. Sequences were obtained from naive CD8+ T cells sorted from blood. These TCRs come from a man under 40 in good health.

In nucleotides, the CDR3 is TGTGCCAGCAGCATCCCATCTAGTAAAGAGACCCAGTACTTC. Translated: CASSIPSSKETQYF. The J gene is TRBJ2-5, the V gene TRBV7-9; no firm D call. The germline V gene has CDR1 SEHNR and CDR2 FQNEAQ (reference sequence). Trimming pared 5 bases from V and 3 bases from J, leaving 13 bases between. This CDR3 is built from 14 residues.

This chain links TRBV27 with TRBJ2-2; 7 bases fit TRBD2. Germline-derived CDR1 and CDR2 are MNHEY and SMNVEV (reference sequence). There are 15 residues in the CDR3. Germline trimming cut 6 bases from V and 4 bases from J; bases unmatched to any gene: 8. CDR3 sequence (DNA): TGTGCCAGCAGCCCACGACTAGCAAGCACCGGGGAGCTGTTTTTT. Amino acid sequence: CASSPRLASTGELFF.

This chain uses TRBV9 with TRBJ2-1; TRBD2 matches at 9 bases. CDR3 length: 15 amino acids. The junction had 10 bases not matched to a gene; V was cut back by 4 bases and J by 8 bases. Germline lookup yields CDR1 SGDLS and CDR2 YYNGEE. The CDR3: CASSSWAGGIDEQFF. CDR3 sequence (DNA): TGTGCCAGCAGCTCTTGGGCGGGAGGGATCGATGAGCAGTTCTTC.

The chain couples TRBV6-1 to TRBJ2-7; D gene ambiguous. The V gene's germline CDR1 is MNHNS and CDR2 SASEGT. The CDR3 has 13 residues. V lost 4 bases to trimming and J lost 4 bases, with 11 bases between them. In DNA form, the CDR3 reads TGTGCCAGCAGTGTGGACGGCAGTTACGAGCAGTACTTC. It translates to CASSVDGSYEQYF.

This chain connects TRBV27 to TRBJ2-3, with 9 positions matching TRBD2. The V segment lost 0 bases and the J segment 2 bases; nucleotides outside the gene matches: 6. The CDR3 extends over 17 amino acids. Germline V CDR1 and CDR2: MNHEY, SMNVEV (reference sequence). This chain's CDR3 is CASSLSLAGTYTDTQYF. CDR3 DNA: TGTGCCAGCAGTTTATCTCTAGCGGGAACTTACACAGATACGCAGTATTTT.

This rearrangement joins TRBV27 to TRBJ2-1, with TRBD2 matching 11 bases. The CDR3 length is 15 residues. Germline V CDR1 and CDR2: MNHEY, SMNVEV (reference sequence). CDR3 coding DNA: TGTGCGAGCCAAAAGGGACTAGCGGCTCTCAGAGAGCAGTTCTTC. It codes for CASQKGLAALREQFF.

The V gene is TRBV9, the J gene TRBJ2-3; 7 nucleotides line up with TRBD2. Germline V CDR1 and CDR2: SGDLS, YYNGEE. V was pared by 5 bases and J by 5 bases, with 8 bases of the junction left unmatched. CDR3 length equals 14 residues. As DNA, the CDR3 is TGTGCCAGCAGGCCCCGGGGGGAGGGAGATACGCAGTATTTT. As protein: CASRPRGEGDTQYF.

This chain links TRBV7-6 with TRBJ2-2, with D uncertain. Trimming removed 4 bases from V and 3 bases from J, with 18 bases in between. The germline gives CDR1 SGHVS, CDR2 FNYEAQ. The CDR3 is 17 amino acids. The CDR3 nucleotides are TGTGCCAGCAGCTCCAGGACGGCGGTGCCGGACACCGGGGAGCTGTTTTTT. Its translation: CASSSRTAVPDTGELFF.

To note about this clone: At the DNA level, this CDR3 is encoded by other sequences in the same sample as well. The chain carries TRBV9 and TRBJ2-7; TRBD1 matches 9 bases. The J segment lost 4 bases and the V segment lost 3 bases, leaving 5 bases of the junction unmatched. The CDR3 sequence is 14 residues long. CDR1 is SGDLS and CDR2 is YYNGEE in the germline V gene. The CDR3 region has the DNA TGTGCCAGCAGCGCCGGGACAGGGACGTACGAGCAGTACTTC. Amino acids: CASSAGTGTYEQYF.

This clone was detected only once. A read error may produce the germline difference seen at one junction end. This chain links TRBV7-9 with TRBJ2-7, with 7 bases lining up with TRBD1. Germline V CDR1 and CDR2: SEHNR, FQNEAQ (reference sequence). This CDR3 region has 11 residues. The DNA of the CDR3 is TGTGCCAGCAGCTTAGGGGGGACAGATGACTTC. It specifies CASSLGGTDDF.

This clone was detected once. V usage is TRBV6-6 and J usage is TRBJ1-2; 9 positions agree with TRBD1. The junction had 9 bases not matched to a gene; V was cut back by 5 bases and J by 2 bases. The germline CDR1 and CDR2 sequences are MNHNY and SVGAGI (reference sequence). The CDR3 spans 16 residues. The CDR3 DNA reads TGTGCCAGCAGTACTCCGGGACAGGGTAGAAACTATGGCTACACCTTC. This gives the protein CASSTPGQGRNYGYTF.

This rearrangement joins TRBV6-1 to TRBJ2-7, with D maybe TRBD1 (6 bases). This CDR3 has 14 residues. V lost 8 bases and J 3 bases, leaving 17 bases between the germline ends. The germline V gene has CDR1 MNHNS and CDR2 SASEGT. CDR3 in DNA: TGTGCCAGCGAAATGGTCAGGGGCGTCTACGAGCAGTACTTC. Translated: CASEMVRGVYEQYF.

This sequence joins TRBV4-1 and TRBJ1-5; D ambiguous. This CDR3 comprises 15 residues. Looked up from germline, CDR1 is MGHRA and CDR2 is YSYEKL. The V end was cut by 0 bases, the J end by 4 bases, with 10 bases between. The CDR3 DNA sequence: TGCGCCAGCAGCCAAGATTGGGGAGAGAATCAGCCCCAGCATTTT. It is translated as CASSQDWGENQPQHF.

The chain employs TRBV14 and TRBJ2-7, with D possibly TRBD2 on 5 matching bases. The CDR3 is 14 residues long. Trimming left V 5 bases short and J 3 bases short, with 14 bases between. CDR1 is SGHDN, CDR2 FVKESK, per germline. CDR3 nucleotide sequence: TGTGCCAGCAGCGACGGACGGGGATTCTACGAGCAGTACTTC. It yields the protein CASSDGRGFYEQYF. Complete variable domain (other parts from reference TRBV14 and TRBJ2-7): EAGVTQFPSHSVIEKGQTVTLRCDPISGHDNLYWYRRVMGKEIKFLLHFVKESKQDESGMPNNRFLAERTGGTYSTLKVQPAELEDSGVYFCASSDGRGFYEQYFGPGTRLTVT.

The CDR3 nucleotides are TGCAGCGCCCCGGGACAGTTCTCAGATACGCAGTATTTT. Its protein is CSAPGQFSDTQYF. V usage is TRBV29-1 and J usage is TRBJ2-3; 7 positions match TRBD1. This CDR3 region has 13 residues. The germline CDR1 and CDR2 sequences are SQVTM and ANQGSEA. The V and J ends lost 7 bases and 4 bases, in that order; junction bases with no gene match: 8.

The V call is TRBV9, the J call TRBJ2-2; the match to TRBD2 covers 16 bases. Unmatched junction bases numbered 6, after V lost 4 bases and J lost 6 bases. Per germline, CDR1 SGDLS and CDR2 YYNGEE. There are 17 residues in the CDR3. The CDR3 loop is CASSPGLAGGPPGELFF. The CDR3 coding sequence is TGTGCCAGCAGCCCGGGACTAGCGGGAGGGCCGCCCGGGGAGCTGTTTTTT.

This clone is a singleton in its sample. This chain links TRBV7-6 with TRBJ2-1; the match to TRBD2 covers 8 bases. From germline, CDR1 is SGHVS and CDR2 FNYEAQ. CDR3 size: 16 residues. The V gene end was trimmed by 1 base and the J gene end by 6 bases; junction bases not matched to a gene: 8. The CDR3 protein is CASSLGRSGSTNEQFF. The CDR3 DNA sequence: TGTGCCAGCAGCTTAGGGAGAAGCGGGAGCACCAATGAGCAGTTCTTC.

As DNA, the CDR3 is TGTGCCAGCAGTCTCCGGGAAGGGTCCTACGAGCAGTACTTC. Translating it yields CASSLREGSYEQYF. The chain carries TRBV6-6 and TRBJ2-7, with D possibly TRBD2 on 5 matching bases. Germline assignment: CDR1 MNHNY and CDR2 SVGAGI (reference sequence). The V gene lost 5 bases and the J gene lost 1 base, with 12 bases spanning the gap. There are 14 residues in the CDR3.

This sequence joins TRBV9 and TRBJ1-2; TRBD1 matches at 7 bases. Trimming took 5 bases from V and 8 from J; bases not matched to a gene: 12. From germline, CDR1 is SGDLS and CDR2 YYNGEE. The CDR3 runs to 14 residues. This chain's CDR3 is CASRNDRAGHGYTF. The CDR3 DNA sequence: TGTGCCAGCAGAAATGACAGGGCGGGACACGGCTACACCTTC.

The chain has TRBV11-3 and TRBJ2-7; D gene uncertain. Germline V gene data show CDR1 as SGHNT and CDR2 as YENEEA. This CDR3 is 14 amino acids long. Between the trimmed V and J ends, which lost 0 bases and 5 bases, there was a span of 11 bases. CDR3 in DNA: TGTGCCAGCAGCTTAGAACGGCGGCGACACGAGCAGTACTTC. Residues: CASSLERRRHEQYF.

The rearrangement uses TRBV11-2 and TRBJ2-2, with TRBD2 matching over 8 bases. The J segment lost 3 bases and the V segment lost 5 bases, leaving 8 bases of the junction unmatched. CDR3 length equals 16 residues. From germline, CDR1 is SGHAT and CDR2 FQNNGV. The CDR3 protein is CASSPLREGDTGELFF. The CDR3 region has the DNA TGTGCCAGCAGCCCCCTTCGGGAGGGGGACACCGGGGAGCTGTTTTTT.

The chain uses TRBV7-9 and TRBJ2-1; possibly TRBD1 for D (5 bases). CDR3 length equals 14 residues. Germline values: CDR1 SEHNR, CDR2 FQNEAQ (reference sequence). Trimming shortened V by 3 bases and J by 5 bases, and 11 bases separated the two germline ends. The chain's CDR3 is CASSLEDSNNEQFF. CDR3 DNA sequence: TGTGCCAGCAGCTTGGAAGACAGCAACAATGAGCAGTTCTTC. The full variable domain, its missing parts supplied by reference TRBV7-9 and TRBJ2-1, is DTGVSQNPRHKITKRGQNVTFRCDPISEHNRLYWYRQTLGQGPEFLTYFQNEAQLEKSRLLSDRFSAERPKGSFSTLEIQRTEQGDSAMYLCASSLEDSNNEQFFGPGTRLTVL.

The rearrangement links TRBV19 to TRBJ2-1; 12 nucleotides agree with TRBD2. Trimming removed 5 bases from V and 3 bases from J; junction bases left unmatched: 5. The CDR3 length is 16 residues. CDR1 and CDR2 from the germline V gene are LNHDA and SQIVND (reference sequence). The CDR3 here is CASSPLAGGDYNEQFF. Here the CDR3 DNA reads TGTGCCAGTAGTCCTCTAGCGGGAGGGGACTACAATGAGCAGTTCTTC.

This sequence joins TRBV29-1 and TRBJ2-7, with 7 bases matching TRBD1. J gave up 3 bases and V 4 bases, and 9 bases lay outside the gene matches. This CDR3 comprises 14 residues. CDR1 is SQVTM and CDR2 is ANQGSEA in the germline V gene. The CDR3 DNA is TGCAGCGTTGGTAGACAGGGTAACGGCTACGAGCAGTACTTC. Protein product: CSVGRQGNGYEQYF.